Following are 8 T cell receptor beta chains from one sample sequenced in a study of shared clonotypes between healthy human individuals. Generated by immunoSEQ multiplex PCR, the TCRdb table keeps only in-frame clones and is missing some. The table has 640,000 or so clones, about two thirds seen once; the top ten hold less than 2%. Sequenced sample: memory CD4+ T cells sorted from blood. The subset: CD45RA-negative fraction. The source is a woman in her 30s in good health.

In its sample, this clone was seen a few times. V gene TRBV5-4 combines with J gene TRBJ1-1; 9 bases are a match to TRBD1. J gave up 11 bases and V 4 bases, and 9 bases lay outside the gene matches. The germline gives CDR1 SGHNT, CDR2 YYREEE (reference sequence). This CDR3 has 13 amino acids. As DNA, the CDR3 is TGTGCCAGCAGCGCAACGGGACAGGGAGTCGCTTTCTTT. Translating it yields CASSATGQGVAFF.

Concerning this clone itself: Distinct nucleotide sequences in the sample also encode this CDR3. The chain carries TRBV25-1 and TRBJ2-7, with D uncertain. Germline V gene sequence: CDR1 MGHDK, CDR2 SYGVNS. This CDR3 region has 11 residues. Deletions cut 2 bases from V and 2 bases from J, with 1 base between. CDR3 loop: CASSETYEQYF. The CDR3 DNA sequence: TGTGCCAGCAGTGAAACCTACGAGCAGTACTTC.

The chain joins TRBV28 to TRBJ2-1; tentative D call: TRBD2 (5 bases). This CDR3 has 13 residues. Germline-derived CDR1 and CDR2 are MDHEN and SYDVKM. V was pared by 6 bases and J by 10 bases, with 16 bases between. Here the CDR3 DNA reads TGTGCCAGCAGCAAGACGAACCGAGGGGAGCAGTTCTTC. The encoded protein is CASSKTNRGEQFF.

V usage is TRBV16 and J usage is TRBJ1-5; D uncertain. This CDR3 is 15 amino acids long. Germline V gene sequence: CDR1 KGHSY, CDR2 FQNENV. V lost 5 bases and J 3 bases, leaving 14 bases between the germline ends. In DNA form, the CDR3 reads TGTGCCAGCAGCAACGACGCCTTCAACAATCAGCCCCAGCATTTT. Its translation: CASSNDAFNNQPQHF.

This clone was seen repeatedly, ten times or more. This sequence joins TRBV7-2 and TRBJ1-1; TRBD1 aligns across 7 bases. The germline gives CDR1 SGHTA, CDR2 FQGNSA. The CDR3 runs 14 residues. V shed 2 bases, J shed 1 base, and the junction held 1 base outside the gene matches. The CDR3 loop reads CASSLHRGNTEAFF. The CDR3 DNA is TGTGCCAGCAGCTTACACAGGGGGAACACTGAAGCTTTCTTT.

V and J are TRBV19 and TRBJ2-1; possible D gene TRBD2, 6 bases. Trimming cost V 3 bases and J 10 bases, with 22 bases left between them. CDR1 and CDR2 (germline): LNHDA, SQIVND (reference sequence). The CDR3 runs to 16 residues. The CDR3 bases are TGTGCCAGTAGTATTAGCGGCTCCCCATCCGTCCGGGAGCAGTTCTTC. Translating it yields CASSISGSPSVREQFF.

This rearrangement joins TRBV29-1 to TRBJ2-3; 7 bases map to TRBD2. The V segment lost 7 bases and the J segment 0 bases; nucleotides outside the gene matches: 4. The V gene's germline CDR1 is SQVTM and CDR2 ANQGSEA. This CDR3 comprises 13 residues. CDR3 residues: CSASSGSTDTQYF. CDR3 nucleotides: TGCAGCGCATCTAGCGGAAGCACAGATACGCAGTATTTT.

This clone was seen repeatedly, ten times or more. The chain joins TRBV27 to TRBJ1-1; D remains unclear. CDR3 length equals 14 residues. V was trimmed by 2 bases and J by 2 bases, leaving 9 bases between them. Germline assignment: CDR1 MNHEY and CDR2 SMNVEV (reference sequence). The CDR3 coding sequence is TGTGCCAGCAGTTTAACCTGGTTCAACACTGAAGCTTTCTTT. Residues: CASSLTWFNTEAFF.